These T cell receptor beta chains were read from a single sample in a study of blood T cell repertoires in COVID-19. Assay used: immunoSEQ multiplex PCR; TCRdb lists only in-frame clones, some missing. The sample comprises hundreds of thousands of clones, just under 85% of which are singletons, and around 4% rests with the top ten. The sequencing input was peripheral blood. These receptors were taken from a woman aged 45-60 years with active or convalescent COVID-19. Each CDR3 is given with its conserved first and last residue. Fields, in order: CDR3 length, clone size, J gene, V gene, CDR3 protein. Rows give clone size only sometimes, using once, few, many, or a class for an expanded clone.

length: 13
size: few
J: TRBJ2-5
V: TRBV2
CDR3: CASMFLGQETQYF

length: 16
size: .
J: TRBJ2-5
V: TRBV5-1
CDR3: CARSLGGDPVRETQYF

length: 15
size: .
J: TRBJ2-3
V: TRBV30
CDR3: CAWSGLAGITDTQYF

length: 13
size: .
J: TRBJ1-1
V: TRBV27
CDR3: CASSLSRNTEAFF

length: 13
size: .
J: TRBJ2-3
V: TRBV6-5
CDR3: CASSSARGDTQYF

length: 15
size: .
J: TRBJ1-1
V: TRBV5-5
CDR3: CASSLTGTGWTEAFF

length: 16
size: .
J: TRBJ2-3
V: TRBV5-1
CDR3: CASSLDGAQGTDTQYF

length: 15
size: once
J: TRBJ2-1
V: TRBV19
CDR3: CASSIGGSTYNEQFF

length: 11
size: .
J: TRBJ1-1
V: TRBV20-1
CDR3: CSAGRTAEAFF

length: 15
size: .
J: TRBJ2-1
V: TRBV7-3
CDR3: CASSSVGGRINEQFF